This T cell receptor beta chain was identified during a study of T cells in Graves' hyperthyroidism and ophthalmopathy. Study background: The authors collected peripheral blood at initial diagnosis, before any treatment. Study-wide results and caveats: Appearing also in blood were most of the thyroid clonotypes expanded above 0.001.

Researchers amplified the TCR beta CDR3 regions from RNA transcripts. Primed by the HTBI set, a first-round RT-PCR was run on the TCR CDR3. In TCRdb, the multiplex PCR reads were re-called with MiXCR into one record per CDR3 protein. The sample consists of roughly 740,000 distinct CDR3 sequences, roughly 15% of them appearing once. About this clonotype: As yet, its antigen is unknown.

Diagnoses rested on clinical symptoms, serum thyroxine and TRAb, thyroid ultrasound and orbital computed tomography. The PBMCs were sourced from fresh peripheral blood (around 9.9 ml). V was trimmed by 6 bases and J by 6 bases, leaving 12 bases between them. The CDR3 loop spans 12 amino acids. Germline V gives CDR1 LGHDT, CDR2 YNNKEL (reference sequence). Material: blood. The V call is TRBV3-1, the J call TRBJ2-7; a possible D gene is TRBD2 (6 bases). The sequence derives from a man younger than 35 with Graves' hyperthyroidism. The CDR3 bases are TGTGCCAGCAGAGATCTAGCGTCCGAGCAGTACTTC. Protein sequence: CASRDLASEQYF.